The clone carrying this T cell receptor beta chain has more than one count but fewer than ten. Its antigen is not known. This may stem from a read error, because a much larger clone lies one nucleotide away. This sample was included in a study of blood T cells in healthy people across ages. A second PCR, run for about 7 to 11 cycles, used a sample-barcoded 5' primer plus a J-beta primer mix. TCRdb recomputed calls from the 5' RACE reads with MiXCR, one row per CDR3 protein. This sample has about 1 million distinct CDR3 sequences, with 40% to 50% found just once. Germline-derived CDR1 and CDR2 are MNHEY and SVGEGT. The ends lost 5 bases at V and 11 bases at J; junction bases unmatched: 14. The CDR3 sequence is 14 residues long. Points from the study as a whole: It was the long-lived donors that had more naive CD4+ cells and higher diversity than aged donors.

This chain uses TRBV6-2 or TRBV6-3 with TRBJ2-5; 7 nucleotides match TRBD2. The receptor was isolated from an older woman in good health. Material for sequencing was blood. The CDR3 reads CASSPGLGSFEQYF. The CDR3 region has the DNA TGTGCCAGCAGTCCAGGACTAGGCAGCTTTGAGCAGTACTTC.